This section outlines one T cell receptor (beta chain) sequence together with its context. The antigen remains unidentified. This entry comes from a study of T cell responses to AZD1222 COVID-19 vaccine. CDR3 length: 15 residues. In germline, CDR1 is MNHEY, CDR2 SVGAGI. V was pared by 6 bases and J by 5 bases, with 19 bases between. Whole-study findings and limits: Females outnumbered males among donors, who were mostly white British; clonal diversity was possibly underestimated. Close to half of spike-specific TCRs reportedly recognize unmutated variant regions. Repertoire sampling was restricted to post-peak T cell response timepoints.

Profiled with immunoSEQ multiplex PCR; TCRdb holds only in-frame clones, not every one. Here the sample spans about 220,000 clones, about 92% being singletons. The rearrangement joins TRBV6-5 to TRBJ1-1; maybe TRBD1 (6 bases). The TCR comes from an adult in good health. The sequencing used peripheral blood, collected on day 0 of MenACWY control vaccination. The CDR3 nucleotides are TGTGCCAGCAGACTAGACGGGGGCGCCCAAACTGAAGCTTTCTTT. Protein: CASRLDGGAQTEAFF.